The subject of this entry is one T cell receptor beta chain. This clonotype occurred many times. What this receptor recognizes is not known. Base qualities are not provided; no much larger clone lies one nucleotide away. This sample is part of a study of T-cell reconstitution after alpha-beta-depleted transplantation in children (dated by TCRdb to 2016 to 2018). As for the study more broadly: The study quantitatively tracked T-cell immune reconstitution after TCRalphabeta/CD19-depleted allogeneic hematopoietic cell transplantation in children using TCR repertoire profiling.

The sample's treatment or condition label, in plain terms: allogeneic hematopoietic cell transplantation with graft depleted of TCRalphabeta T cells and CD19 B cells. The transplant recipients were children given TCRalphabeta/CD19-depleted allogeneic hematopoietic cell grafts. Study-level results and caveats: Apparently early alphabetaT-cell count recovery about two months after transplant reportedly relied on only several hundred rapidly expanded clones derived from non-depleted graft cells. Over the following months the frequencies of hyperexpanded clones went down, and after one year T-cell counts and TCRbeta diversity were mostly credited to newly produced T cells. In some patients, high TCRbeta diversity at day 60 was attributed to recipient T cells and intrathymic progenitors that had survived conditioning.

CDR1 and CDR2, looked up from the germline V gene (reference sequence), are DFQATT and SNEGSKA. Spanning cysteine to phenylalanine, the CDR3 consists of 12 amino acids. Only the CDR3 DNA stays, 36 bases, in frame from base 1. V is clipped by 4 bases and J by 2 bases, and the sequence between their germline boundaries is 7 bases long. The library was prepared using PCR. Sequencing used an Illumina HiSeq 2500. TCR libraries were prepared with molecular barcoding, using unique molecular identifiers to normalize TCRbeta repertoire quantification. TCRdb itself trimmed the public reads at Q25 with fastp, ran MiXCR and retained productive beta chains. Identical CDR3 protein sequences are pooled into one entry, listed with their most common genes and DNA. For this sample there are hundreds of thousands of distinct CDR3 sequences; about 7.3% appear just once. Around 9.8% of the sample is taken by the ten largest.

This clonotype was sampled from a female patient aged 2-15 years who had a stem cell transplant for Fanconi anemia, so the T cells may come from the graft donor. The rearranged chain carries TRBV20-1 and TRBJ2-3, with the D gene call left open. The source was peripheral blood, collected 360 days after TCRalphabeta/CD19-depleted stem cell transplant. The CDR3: CSATVNTDTQYF. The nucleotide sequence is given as TGCAGTGCTACCGTGAACACAGATACGCAGTATTTT.